This TCR beta chain was identified in a study of blood T cells in healthy people across ages. A J-beta primer mix and a sample-barcoded 5' primer were used in a second PCR of roughly 6 to 11 cycles. TCRdb called the 5' RACE reads again in MiXCR, with one record for every CDR3 protein. The repertoire includes about 800,000 distinct CDR3 sequences, around a quarter of them detected once, and approximately 3.7% sits in the top ten. This CDR3 has 14 amino acids. Trimming pared 5 bases from V and 5 bases from J, leaving 13 bases between. The same data also went into a second study, on T cells of mothers and their children.

The chain uses TRBV12-3 or TRBV12-4 and TRBJ1-5; D perhaps matches TRBD1 (6 bases). Sequencing was done on a sample of blood. This TCR was sampled from a boy under 18 in good health. CDR3 sequence (DNA): TGTGCCAGCAGTGAGGACAGTACCTATCAGCCCCAGCATTTT. Its protein product is CASSEDSTYQPQHF.